The clone carrying this TCR beta chain was seen at least ten times. Its cognate antigen is unknown. CDR3 length: 13 amino acids. The J segment lost 2 bases and the V segment lost 7 bases, leaving 4 bases of the junction unmatched. Germline CDR1 is MNHEY and CDR2 is SVGAGI. The sample originates from a study of T cells in Graves' hyperthyroidism and ophthalmopathy. The overall study: Before treatment of any kind, peripheral blood was taken at initial diagnosis.

Each diagnosis drew on symptoms, thyroxine, TRAb, thyroid ultrasound and orbital computed tomography findings. Amplification yielded TCR beta CDR3 regions, with RNA transcripts as the source. Primed by the HTBI set, a first-round RT-PCR was run on the TCR CDR3. Via MiXCR, TCRdb re-called the multiplex PCR reads, giving one row per CDR3 protein. The table shows 300,000 to 450,000 distinct CDR3 sequences, with over 15% occurring only once. Study-level findings and limits: Separation of ophthalmopathy from stable hyperthyroidism was achieved by a 13 V-J model.

What was sequenced was blood. The receptor was isolated from a woman in her thirties or forties with Graves' ophthalmopathy. V gene TRBV6-5 combines with J gene TRBJ2-7; 8 nucleotides match TRBD2. CDR3 DNA sequence: TGTGCCAGCACGGGGACTAGAACCTACGAGCAGTACTTC. Amino acids: CASTGTRTYEQYF.